The entry that follows covers one T cell receptor (beta chain) sequence. Its antigen is unknown. A second 7 to 11 cycle PCR used barcoded and J-beta primers. Using its own MiXCR run on the 5' RACE reads, TCRdb lists one record per CDR3 protein. The data hold just over 800,000 distinct CDR3 sequences, with 62% observed a single time. Germline CDR1 reads SGHDN; CDR2 reads FVKESK. This CDR3 is 16 amino acids long. The V and J ends lost 2 bases and 3 bases respectively, with 17 bases between them. This record belongs to a study of blood T cells in healthy people across ages. Study results and caveats: Among long-lived donors, naive CD4+ cells were more numerous and diversity higher than in aged donors.

Sequences were obtained from blood. The TCR comes from a man aged 30 to 39 in good health. This chain links TRBV14 with TRBJ2-7; D perhaps matches TRBD2 (5 bases). The CDR3 sequence is CASSQRDPIRDYEQYF. The CDR3 coding sequence is TGTGCCAGCAGCCAACGAGATCCTATTCGGGACTACGAGCAGTACTTC.